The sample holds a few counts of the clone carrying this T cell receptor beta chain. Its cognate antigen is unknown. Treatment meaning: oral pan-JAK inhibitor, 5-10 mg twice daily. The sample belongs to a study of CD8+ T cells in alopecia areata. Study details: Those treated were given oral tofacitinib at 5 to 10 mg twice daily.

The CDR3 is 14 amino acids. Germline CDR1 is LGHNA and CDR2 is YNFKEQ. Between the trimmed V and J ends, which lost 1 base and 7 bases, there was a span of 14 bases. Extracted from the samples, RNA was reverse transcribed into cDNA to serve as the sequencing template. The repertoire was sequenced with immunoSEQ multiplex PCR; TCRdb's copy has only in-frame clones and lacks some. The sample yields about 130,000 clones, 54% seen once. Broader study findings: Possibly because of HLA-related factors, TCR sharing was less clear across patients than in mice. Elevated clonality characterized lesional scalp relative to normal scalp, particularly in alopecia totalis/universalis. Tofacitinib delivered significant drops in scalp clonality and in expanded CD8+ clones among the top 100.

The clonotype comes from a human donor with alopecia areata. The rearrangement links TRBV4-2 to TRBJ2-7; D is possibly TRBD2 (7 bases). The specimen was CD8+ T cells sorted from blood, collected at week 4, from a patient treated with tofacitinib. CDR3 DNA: TGTGCCAGCAGCCAAGGTTCGGGGGGCTGGGAGCAGTACTTC. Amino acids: CASSQGSGGWEQYF.